This TCR beta chain was documented in a study of blood T cell repertoires in COVID-19. Study details: Both acute and convalescent COVID-19 samples were obtained from the United States, Italy and Spain. Sources were T cells, B-cell-depleted T cells, or PBMCs; the material itself was cDNA or gDNA.

Original processing notes: Amplification from reference gene primers served as the basis for estimated nucleated cell counts. Sequencing used immunoSEQ multiplex PCR; TCRdb keeps in-frame clones, though not all of them. V and J calls and clone size are copied from that table; D and trimming were computed from the DNA. This table holds about 42,000 clones, about 88% found once. The V gene's germline CDR1 is LNHDA and CDR2 SQIVND (reference sequence). Trimming cost V 8 bases and J 5 bases; bases outside gene matches: 8. This CDR3 spans 14 amino acids. The sequenced sample was peripheral blood. The sequence came from a human donor in a cohort sampled during active COVID-19. The chain is built from TRBV19 and TRBJ2-2, with 7 bases aligning to TRBD2. The CDR3 is CASRGGSGTGELFF. CDR3 nucleotide sequence: TGTGCCAGTCGCGGGGGATCAGGGACCGGGGAGCTGTTTTTT. Full variable domain (missing parts from reference TRBV19 and TRBJ2-2): DGGITQSPKYLFRKEGQNVTLSCEQNLNHDAMYWYRQDPGQGLRLIYYSQIVNDFQKGDIAEGYSVSREKKESFPLTVTSAQKNPTAFYLCASRGGSGTGELFFGEGSRLTVL.